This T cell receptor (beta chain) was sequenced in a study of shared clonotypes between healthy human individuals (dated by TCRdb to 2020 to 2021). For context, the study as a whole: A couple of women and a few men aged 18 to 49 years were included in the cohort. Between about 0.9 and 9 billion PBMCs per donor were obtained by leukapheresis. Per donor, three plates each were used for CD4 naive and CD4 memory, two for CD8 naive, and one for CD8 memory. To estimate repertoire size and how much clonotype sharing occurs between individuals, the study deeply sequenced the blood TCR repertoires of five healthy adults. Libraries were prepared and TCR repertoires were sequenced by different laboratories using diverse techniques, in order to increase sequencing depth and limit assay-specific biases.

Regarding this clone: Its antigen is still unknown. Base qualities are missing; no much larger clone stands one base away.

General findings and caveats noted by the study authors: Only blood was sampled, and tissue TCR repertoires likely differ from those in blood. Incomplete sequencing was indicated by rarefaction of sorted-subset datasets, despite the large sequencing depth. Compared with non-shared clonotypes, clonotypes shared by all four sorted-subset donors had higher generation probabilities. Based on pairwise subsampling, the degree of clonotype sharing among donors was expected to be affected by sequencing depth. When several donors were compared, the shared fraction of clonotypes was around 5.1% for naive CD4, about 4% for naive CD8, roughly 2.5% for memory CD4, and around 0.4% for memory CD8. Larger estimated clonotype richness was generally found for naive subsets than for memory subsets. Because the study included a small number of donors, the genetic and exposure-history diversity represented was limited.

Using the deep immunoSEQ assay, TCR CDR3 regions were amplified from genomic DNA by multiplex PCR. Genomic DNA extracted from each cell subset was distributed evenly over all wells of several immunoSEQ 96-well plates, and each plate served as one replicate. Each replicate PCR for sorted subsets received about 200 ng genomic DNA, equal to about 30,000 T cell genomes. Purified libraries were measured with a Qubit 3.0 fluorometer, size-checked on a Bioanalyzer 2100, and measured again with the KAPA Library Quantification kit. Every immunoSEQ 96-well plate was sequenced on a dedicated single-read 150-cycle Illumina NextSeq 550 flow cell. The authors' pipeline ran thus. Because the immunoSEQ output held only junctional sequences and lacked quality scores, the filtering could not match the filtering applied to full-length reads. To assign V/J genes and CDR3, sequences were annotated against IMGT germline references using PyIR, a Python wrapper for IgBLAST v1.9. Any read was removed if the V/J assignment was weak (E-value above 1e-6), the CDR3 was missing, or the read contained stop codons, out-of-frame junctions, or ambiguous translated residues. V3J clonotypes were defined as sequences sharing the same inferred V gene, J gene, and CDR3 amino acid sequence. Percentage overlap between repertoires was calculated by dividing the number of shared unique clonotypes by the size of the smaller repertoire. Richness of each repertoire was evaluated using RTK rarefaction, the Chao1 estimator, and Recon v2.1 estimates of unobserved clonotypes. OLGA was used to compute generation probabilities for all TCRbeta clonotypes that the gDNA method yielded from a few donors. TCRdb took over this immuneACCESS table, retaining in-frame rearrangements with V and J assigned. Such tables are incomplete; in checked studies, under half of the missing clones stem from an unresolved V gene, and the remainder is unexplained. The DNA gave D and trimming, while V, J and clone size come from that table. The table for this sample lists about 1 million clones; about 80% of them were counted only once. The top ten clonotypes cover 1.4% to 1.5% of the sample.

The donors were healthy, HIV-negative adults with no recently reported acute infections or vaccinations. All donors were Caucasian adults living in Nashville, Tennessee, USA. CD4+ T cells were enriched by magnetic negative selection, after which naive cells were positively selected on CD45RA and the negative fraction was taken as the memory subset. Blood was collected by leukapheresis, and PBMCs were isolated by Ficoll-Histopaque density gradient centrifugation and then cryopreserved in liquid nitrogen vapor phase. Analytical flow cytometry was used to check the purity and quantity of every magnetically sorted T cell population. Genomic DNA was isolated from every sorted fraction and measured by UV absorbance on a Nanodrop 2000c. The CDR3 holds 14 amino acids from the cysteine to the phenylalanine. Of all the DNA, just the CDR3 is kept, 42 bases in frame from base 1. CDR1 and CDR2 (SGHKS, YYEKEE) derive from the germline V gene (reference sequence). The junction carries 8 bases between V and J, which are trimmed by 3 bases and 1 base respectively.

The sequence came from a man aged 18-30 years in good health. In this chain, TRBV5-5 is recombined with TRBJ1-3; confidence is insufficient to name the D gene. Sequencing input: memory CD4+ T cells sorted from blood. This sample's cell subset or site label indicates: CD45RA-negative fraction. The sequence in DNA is TGTGCCAGCAGCTCTGAGGTATCTGGAAACACCATATATTTT. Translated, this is CASSSEVSGNTIYF.